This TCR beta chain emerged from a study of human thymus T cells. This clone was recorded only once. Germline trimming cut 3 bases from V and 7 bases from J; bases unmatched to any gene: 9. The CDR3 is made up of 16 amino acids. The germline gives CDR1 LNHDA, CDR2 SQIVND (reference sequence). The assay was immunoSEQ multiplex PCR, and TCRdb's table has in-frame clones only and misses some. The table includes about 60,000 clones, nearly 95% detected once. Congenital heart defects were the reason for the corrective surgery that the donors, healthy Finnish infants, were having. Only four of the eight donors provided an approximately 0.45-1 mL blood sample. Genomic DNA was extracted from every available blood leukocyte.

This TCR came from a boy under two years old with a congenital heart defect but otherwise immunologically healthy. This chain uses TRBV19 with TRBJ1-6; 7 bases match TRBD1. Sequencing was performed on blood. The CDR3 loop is CASSIGNRDRNSPLHF. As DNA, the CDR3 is TGTGCCAGTAGTATCGGGAACCGGGACAGAAATTCACCCCTCCACTTT.